The T cell receptor (beta chain) under discussion was sequenced for a study of cytomegalovirus exposure and HLA in healthy donors. Study-level background: Ancestry clustering placed about four fifths of 300 to 400 genotyped donors in the Caucasian-associated cluster. Findings and caveats of the study: Altogether, more than 150 TCR beta chains were recorded as cytomegalovirus-associated.

About this clone: The antigen is undetermined.

The PCR was carried out with 60 Vbeta primers and 13 Jbeta primers. Profiling relied on immunoSEQ multiplex PCR, and the TCRdb table lists in-frame clones only, not all of them. The sample totals approximately 45,000 clones. Germline loops: CDR1 SGHTA, CDR2 FQGNSA. CDR3 size: 15 residues. The ends were cut back, 5 bases at V and 5 bases at J, with 16 bases in the middle. This sequence originates from a male donor in good health and CMV-seronegative. Sample: PBMCs. The chain carries TRBV7-2 and TRBJ1-5; tentatively, D is TRBD1 (5 bases). In nucleotides, the CDR3 is TGTGCCAGCAGCCCCCGCCAGGGCGTTGATCAGCCCCAGCATTTT. This gives the protein CASSPRQGVDQPQHF.